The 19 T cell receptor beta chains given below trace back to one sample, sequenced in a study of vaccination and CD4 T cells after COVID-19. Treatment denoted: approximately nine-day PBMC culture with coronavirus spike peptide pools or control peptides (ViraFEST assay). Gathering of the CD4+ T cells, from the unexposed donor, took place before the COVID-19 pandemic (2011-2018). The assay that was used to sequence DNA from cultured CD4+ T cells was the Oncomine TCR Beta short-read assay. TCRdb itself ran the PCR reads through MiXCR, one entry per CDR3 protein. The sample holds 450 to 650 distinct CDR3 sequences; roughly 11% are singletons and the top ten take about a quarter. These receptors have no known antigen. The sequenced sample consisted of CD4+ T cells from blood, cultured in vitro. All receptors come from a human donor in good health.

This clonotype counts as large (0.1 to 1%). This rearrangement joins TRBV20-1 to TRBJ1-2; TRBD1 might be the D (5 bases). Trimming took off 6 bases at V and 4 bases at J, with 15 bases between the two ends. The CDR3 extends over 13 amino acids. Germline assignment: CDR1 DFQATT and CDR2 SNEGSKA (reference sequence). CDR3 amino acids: CSARVEGTYGYTF. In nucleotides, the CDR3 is TGCAGTGCCAGGGTTGAGGGGACCTATGGCTACACCTTC.

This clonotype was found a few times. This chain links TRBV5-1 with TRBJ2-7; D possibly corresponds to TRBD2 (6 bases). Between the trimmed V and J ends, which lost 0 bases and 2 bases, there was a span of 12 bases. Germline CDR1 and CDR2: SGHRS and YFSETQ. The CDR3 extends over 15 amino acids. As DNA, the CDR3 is TGCGCCAGCAGCTTGGCAGGTGCGGGAACCTACGAGCAGTACTTC. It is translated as CASSLAGAGTYEQYF.

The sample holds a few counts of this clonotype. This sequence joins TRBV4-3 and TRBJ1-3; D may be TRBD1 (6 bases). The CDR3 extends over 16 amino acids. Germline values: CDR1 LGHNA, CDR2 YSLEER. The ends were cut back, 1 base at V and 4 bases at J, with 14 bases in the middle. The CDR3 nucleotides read TGCGCCAGCAGCCAAGGATGGGGGGCGGAAGGAAACACCATATATTTT. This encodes CASSQGWGAEGNTIYF.

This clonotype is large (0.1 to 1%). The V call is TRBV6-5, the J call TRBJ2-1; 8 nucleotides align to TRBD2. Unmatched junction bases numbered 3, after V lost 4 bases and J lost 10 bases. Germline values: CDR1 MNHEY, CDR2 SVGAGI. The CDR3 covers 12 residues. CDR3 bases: TGTGCCAGCAGTTTTAGCGGGAAGGAGCAGTTCTTC. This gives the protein CASSFSGKEQFF.

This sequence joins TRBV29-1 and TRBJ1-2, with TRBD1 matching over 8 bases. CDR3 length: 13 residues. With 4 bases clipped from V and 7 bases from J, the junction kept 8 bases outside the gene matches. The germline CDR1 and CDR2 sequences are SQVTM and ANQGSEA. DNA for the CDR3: TGCAGCGTTGTCCTTCCAGGGGGCAGTGGCTACACCTTC. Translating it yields CSVVLPGGSGYTF.

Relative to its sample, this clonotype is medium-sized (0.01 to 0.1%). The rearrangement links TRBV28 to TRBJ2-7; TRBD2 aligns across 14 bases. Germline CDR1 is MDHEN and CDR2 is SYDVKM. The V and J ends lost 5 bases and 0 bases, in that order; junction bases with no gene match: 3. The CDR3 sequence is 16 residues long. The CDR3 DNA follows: TGTGCCAGCAGTGGGACTAGCGGGGGTCTCTCCTACGAGCAGTACTTC. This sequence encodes CASSGTSGGLSYEQYF.

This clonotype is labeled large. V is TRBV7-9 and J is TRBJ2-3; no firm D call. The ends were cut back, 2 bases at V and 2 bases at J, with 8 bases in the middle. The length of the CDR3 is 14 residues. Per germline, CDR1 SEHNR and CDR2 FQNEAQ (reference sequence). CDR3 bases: TGTGCCAGCAGCTTAAGCTCCTACACAGATACGCAGTATTTT. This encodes CASSLSSYTDTQYF.

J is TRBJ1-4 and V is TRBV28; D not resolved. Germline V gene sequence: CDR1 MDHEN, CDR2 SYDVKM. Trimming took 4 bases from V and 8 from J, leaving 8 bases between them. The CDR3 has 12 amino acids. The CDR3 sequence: CASSSVEEKLFF. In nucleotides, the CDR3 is TGTGCCAGCAGTTCGGTTGAAGAAAAACTGTTTTTT.

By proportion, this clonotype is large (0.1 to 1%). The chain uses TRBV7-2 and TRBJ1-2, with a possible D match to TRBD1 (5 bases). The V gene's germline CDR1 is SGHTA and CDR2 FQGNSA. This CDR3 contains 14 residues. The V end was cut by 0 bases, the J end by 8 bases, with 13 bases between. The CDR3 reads CASSLAPGTDGYTF. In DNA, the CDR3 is TGTGCCAGCAGCTTAGCTCCGGGGACGGACGGCTACACCTTC.

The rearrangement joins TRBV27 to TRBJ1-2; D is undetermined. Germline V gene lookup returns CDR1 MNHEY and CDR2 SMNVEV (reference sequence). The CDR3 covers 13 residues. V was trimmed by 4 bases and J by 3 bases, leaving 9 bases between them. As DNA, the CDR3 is TGTGCCAGCAGTTCCGACGGATACTATGGCTACACCTTC. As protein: CASSSDGYYGYTF.

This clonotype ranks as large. CDR3 sequence (DNA): TGTGCCAGCAGCTTATCCGGCACAGATACGCAGTATTTT. Its translation is CASSLSGTDTQYF. J is TRBJ2-3 and V is TRBV7-3; D gene ambiguous. With 2 bases removed from V and 1 base from J, the gap between germline ends came to 4 bases. Germline loops: CDR1 SGHTA, CDR2 FQGTGA. CDR3 length equals 13 residues.

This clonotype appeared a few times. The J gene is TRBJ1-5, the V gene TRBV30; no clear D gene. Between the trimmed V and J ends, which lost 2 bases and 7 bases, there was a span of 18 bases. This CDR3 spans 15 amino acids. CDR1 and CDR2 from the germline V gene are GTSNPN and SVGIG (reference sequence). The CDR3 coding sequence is TGTGCCTGGAGTTCTGGGAACTATCTCAAACAGCCCCAGCATTTT. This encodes CAWSSGNYLKQPQHF.

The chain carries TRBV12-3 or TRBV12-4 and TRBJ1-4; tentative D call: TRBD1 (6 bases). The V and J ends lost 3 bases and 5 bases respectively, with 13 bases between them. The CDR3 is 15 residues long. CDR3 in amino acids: CASSFRSTGNEKLFF. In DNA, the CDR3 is TGTGCCAGCAGTTTCCGTTCCACAGGGAATGAAAAACTGTTTTTT.

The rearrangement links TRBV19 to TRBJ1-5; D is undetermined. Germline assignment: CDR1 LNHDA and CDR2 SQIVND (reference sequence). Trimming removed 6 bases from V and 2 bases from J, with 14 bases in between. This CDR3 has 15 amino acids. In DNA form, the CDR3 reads TGTGCCAGTAGCCCCCCAAGTAGGGGCAATCAGCCCCAGCATTTT. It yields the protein CASSPPSRGNQPQHF.

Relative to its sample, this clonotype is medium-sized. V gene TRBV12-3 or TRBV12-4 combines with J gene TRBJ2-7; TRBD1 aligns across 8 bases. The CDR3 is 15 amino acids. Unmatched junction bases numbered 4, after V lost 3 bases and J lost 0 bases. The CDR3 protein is CASSFGDRLSYEQYF. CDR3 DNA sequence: TGTGCCAGCAGTTTTGGGGACAGGCTCTCCTACGAGCAGTACTTC.

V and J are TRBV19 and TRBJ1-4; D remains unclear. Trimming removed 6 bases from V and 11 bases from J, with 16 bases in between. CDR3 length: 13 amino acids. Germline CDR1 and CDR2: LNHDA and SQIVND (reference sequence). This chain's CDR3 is CASSGFGGSKLFF. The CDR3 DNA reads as TGTGCCAGTAGCGGTTTCGGCGGGTCCAAACTGTTTTTT.

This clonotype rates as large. CDR3 in DNA: TGTGCTCTGGACAGGTCGAACACTGAAGCTTTCTTT. This codes for CALDRSNTEAFF. The rearrangement links TRBV19 to TRBJ1-1; TRBD1 matches at 7 bases. The CDR3 loop spans 12 amino acids. Per germline, CDR1 LNHDA and CDR2 SQIVND (reference sequence).

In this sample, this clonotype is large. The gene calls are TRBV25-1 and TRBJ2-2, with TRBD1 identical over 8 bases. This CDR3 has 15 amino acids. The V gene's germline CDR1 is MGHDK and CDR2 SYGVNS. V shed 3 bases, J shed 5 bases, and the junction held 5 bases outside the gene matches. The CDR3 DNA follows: TGTGCCAGCAGTGAGGACAGGGAGTTAACCGGGGAGCTGTTTTTT. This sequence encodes CASSEDRELTGELFF.

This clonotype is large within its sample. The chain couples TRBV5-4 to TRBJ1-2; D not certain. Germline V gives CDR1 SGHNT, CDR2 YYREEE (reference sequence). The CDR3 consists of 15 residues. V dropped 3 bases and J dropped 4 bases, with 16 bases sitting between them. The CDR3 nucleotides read TGTGCCAGCAGCTCGAAGGCAGGCCAAGGCTATGGCTACACCTTC. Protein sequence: CASSSKAGQGYGYTF. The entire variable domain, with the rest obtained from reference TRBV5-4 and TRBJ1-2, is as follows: ETGVTQSPTHLIKTRGQQVTLRCSSQSGHNTVSWYQQALGQGPQFIFQYYREEENGRGNFPPRFSGLQFPNYSSELNVNALELDDSALYLCASSSKAGQGYGYTFGSGTRLTVV.